This T cell receptor (beta chain) was profiled in a study of blood T cell repertoires in COVID-19. Study overall: The analysed material was cDNA or gDNA that came from T cells, B-cell-depleted T cells, or PBMCs.

Germline loops: CDR1 LNHDA, CDR2 SQIVND (reference sequence). The CDR3 is 15 amino acids. After removal of 6 bases from V and 2 bases from J, the junction contained 7 bases not matched to a gene. Participant reports of clinical history set cohort assignment. Profiling relied on immunoSEQ multiplex PCR, and the TCRdb table lists in-frame clones only, not all of them. The sample lists 400,000 or so clones; around 87% were seen once. The chain links TRBV19 to TRBJ2-5, with TRBD2 matching over 9 bases. The specimen was PBMCs or T cells enriched from blood (not recorded which). This receptor was taken from a man between 40 and 49 years old in a cohort exposed to, infected with or recovered from COVID-19 (not recorded which). CDR3 in DNA: TGTGCCAGTAGGCGAGTAGCGGGAGAGCAAGAGACCCAGTACTTC. This codes for CASRRVAGEQETQYF.